This is a list of T cell receptor beta chains from one sample in a study of cytomegalovirus exposure and HLA in healthy donors. Some clones are missing from TCRdb's copy, which holds only in-frame ones; the method was immunoSEQ multiplex PCR. The profile covers tens of thousands of clones, with roughly 80% appearing a single time and about 4.8% taken by the ten largest. The sample consisted of PBMCs. These receptors came from a male donor in good health and CMV-seropositive. Each CDR3 is given with its conserved first and last residue. A D gene is named only where the DNA matches it firmly. Where a row states a size, it is once, few, many or the class of an expanded clone; other rows omit it.

size	V	D	J	DNA	CDR3
.	TRBV10-2	.	TRBJ2-7	TGCGCCACCTCTACGAACGTCTACGAGCAGTACTTC	CATSTNVYEQYF
.	TRBV5-8	TRBD1	TRBJ2-6	TGTGCCAGCAGCCAGACAGGGGTCGGGGCCAACGTCCTGACTTTC	CASSQTGVGANVLTF
once	TRBV18	TRBD1	TRBJ1-5	TGTGCCAGCTCGGAGGACAGGGGGAATCAGCCCCAGCATTTT	CASSEDRGNQPQHF
once	TRBV7-9	.	TRBJ1-1	TGTGCCAGCAGCCCCCCCCAAGGGGCGGTGGCTGAAGCTTTCTTT	CASSPPQGAVAEAFF
.	TRBV5-6	.	TRBJ2-7	TGTGCCAGCAGCTTGCCGAGGGACAACCTCATAGGCGAGCAGTACTTC	CASSLPRDNLIGEQYF
.	TRBV4-3	TRBD1	TRBJ1-1	TGCGCCAGCAGCCAAGATCAGGACAGGGCGACTGAAGCTTTCTTT	CASSQDQDRATEAFF
.	TRBV5-4	.	TRBJ1-2	TGTGCCAGCAGCCCCATAACAGGGTTAGGGGCTAACTATGGCTACACCTTC	CASSPITGLGANYGYTF
.	TRBV19	.	TRBJ2-3	TGTGCCAGTACCCTCTCGGGAAACACAGATACGCAGTATTTT	CASTLSGNTDTQYF
.	TRBV2	.	TRBJ1-2	TGTGCCAGTACGGCTAACTATGGCTACACCTTC	CASTANYGYTF
.	TRBV7-9	TRBD2	TRBJ2-3	TGTGCCAGCAGCTACAGGACTAGCGGGGGGGCAGTTTTAGATACGCAGTATTTT	CASSYRTSGGAVLDTQYF
.	TRBV14	.	TRBJ1-2	TGTGCCAGCAGCCAAGCGGGGGGCAGAAGCGGAGTTGGCTACACCTTC	CASSQAGGRSGVGYTF
.	TRBV4-1	TRBD1	TRBJ1-6	TGCGCCAGCAGCCAAGGTCTAAGAGGACAGGGAATTCACCCCCTCCACTTT	CASSQGLRGQGIHPLHF
few	TRBV19	.	TRBJ2-1	TGTGCCAGTAGTTATATGAATGAGCAGTTCTTC	CASSYMNEQFF
.	TRBV15	TRBD1	TRBJ2-4	TGTGCCACCAGCAGAGCTACAGGGGGCTCGATCAAAAACATTCAGTACTTC	CATSRATGGSIKNIQYF
.	TRBV2	TRBD2	TRBJ2-1	TGTGCCAGCAGTCCTCGGACTAGCGGGGGGGCTCAGTTCTTC	CASSPRTSGGAQFF
once	TRBV6-5	TRBD1	TRBJ2-3	TGTGCCAGCAGTTCACAGGGGATCCGCACAGATACGCAGTATTTT	CASSSQGIRTDTQYF
.	TRBV7-2	.	TRBJ1-5	TGTGCCAGCAGCTTAAGGGGTAGCAATCAGCCCCAGCATTTT	CASSLRGSNQPQHF
.	TRBV11-2	.	TRBJ2-7	TGTGCCAGCAGCTTAGAGATCGCCCGGGCGGGGGAGCAGTACTTC	CASSLEIARAGEQYF
few	TRBV6-1	.	TRBJ2-5	TGTGCCAGCGGGGGCCTTGGTAGGGTAGGGACCCAGTACTTC	CASGGLGRVGTQYF
.	TRBV4-2	TRBD2	TRBJ2-5	TGTGCCAGCAGCCAGGAAGCGCGGGGGGGCCGGGAGACCCAGTACTTC	CASSQEARGGRETQYF
few	TRBV5-1	.	TRBJ1-5	TGCGCCAGCAGCTTGGGACAGGTGGGTCAGCCCCAGCATTTT	CASSLGQVGQPQHF
.	TRBV27	.	TRBJ1-1	TGTGCCAGCAGTTTACCGGGCCCCAGGGCTGAAGCTTTCTTT	CASSLPGPRAEAFF
few	TRBV10-3	TRBD1	TRBJ2-7	TGTGCCATCAATCCGGGACAGGGGGGCCCGCTGTATTACTTC	CAINPGQGGPLYYF
.	TRBV19	.	TRBJ1-2	TGTGCCAGTAGTATAGTGAGGAGGGGCTCCTATGGCTACACCTTC	CASSIVRRGSYGYTF
few	TRBV4-3	.	TRBJ2-5	TGCGCCAGCAGCCAAAGGGGGGGGAAAGAGACCCAGTACTTC	CASSQRGGKETQYF
.	TRBV28	TRBD1	TRBJ2-7	TGTGCCAGTGGGGACAGGGGCTCCTACGAGCAGTACTTC	CASGDRGSYEQYF
.	TRBV5-5	.	TRBJ2-5	TGTGCCAGCAGCTTGTTTGCAGGGATGCAAGAGACCCAGTACTTC	CASSLFAGMQETQYF
.	TRBV7-9	.	TRBJ2-7	TGTGCCAGCAGCTCCATTGTGTCGGGTTACTACGAGCAGTACTTC	CASSSIVSGYYEQYF
.	TRBV6-4	TRBD2	TRBJ2-3	TGTGCCAGCAGTGAAGGCCCCGGGGGGTCTAGCACAGATACGCAGTATTTT	CASSEGPGGSSTDTQYF
.	TRBV5-4	.	TRBJ2-1	TGTGCCAGCAGCTTGTTTACAGCCAGGCCAAACAATGAGCAGTTCTTC	CASSLFTARPNNEQFF
.	TRBV5-1	TRBD2	TRBJ2-2	TGCGCCAGCAGCCCCGAGCGGGGAAATACGTGGAACACCGGGGAGCTGTTTTTT	CASSPERGNTWNTGELFF
.	TRBV5-6	.	TRBJ2-7	TGTGCCAGCAGCTTAGCCGTCTACTCCTACGAGCAGTACTTC	CASSLAVYSYEQYF
.	TRBV11-1	.	TRBJ2-1	TGTGCCAGCAGCGCCTTTACCGTGGGCGGAGCGGGCAATGAGCAGTTCTTC	CASSAFTVGGAGNEQFF
few	TRBV15	TRBD1	TRBJ2-7	TGTGCCACCAGCAGTATCTCAGGACAGGGGAAGACCCACGAGCAGTACTTC	CATSSISGQGKTHEQYF
few	TRBV5-5	.	TRBJ2-7	TGTGCCAGCAGTATGGGACACTTTAGTGAGCAGTACTTC	CASSMGHFSEQYF
.	TRBV5-1	.	TRBJ1-1	TGCGCCAGCAGCTTTAAAACGGGTCTCAATCCGGGGTGGAGCACTGAAGCTTTCTTT	CASSFKTGLNPGWSTEAFF
.	TRBV10-2	.	TRBJ2-2	TGCGCCAGCAGTGGGGGCTTCCCCGGGGAGCTGTTTTTT	CASSGGFPGELFF
.	TRBV7-3	TRBD2	TRBJ2-1	TGTGCCAGCAGCTTAAAACCGGGTATAGCGGGGGCCTCCTACAATGAGCAGTTCTTC	CASSLKPGIAGASYNEQFF
.	TRBV7-9	TRBD1	TRBJ2-7	TGTGCCAGCACTGACGAGACAGGGGATAGCTACGAGCAGTACTTC	CASTDETGDSYEQYF
.	TRBV19	.	TRBJ2-7	TGTGCCAGTAGTATAGAAGGAGGAGCCCTTTACGAGCAGTACTTC	CASSIEGGALYEQYF
.	TRBV5-1	.	TRBJ2-5	TGCGCCAGCAGCTTATCTCCCCCCGGGGGAGAGACCCAGTACTTC	CASSLSPPGGETQYF
.	TRBV4-3	TRBD1	TRBJ1-2	TGCGCCAGCAGCCAAGTTGGGTTGGGACAGGGCCATGGCTACACCTTC	CASSQVGLGQGHGYTF
few	TRBV4-1	.	TRBJ1-2	TGCGCCAGCAGCCAATCTCCTTTTAACTATGGCTACACCTTC	CASSQSPFNYGYTF
few	TRBV5-4	.	TRBJ2-7	TGTGCCAGCAGTCAGGAGGTGGCGTACTATCCCTACGAGCAGTACTTC	CASSQEVAYYPYEQYF
.	TRBV6-6	.	TRBJ1-5	TGTGCCAGCAGTACACAGGGAAATCAGCCCCAGCATTTT	CASSTQGNQPQHF
.	TRBV14	TRBD2	TRBJ2-3	TGTGCCAGCAGGCGGACTAGCGGCTTCACAGATACGCAGTATTTT	CASRRTSGFTDTQYF
.	TRBV9	.	TRBJ2-5	TGTGCCAGCAGCGTAGACGGGGCTAGCGCTCAAGAGACCCAGTACTTC	CASSVDGASAQETQYF
once	TRBV7-6	.	TRBJ2-7	TGTGCCAGCAGCCCGCAGGGGCAAACCTCCTACGAGCAGTACTTC	CASSPQGQTSYEQYF
few	TRBV7-9	.	TRBJ2-7	TGTGCCAGCAGCAATTCCAGGCAGCACCAGAGCTACGAGCAGTACTTC	CASSNSRQHQSYEQYF
.	TRBV6-5	TRBD1	TRBJ2-2	TGTGCCAGCTCCCTACAGGGGGCGCCCGGGGAGCTGTTTTTT	CASSLQGAPGELFF
.	TRBV15	TRBD1	TRBJ1-2	TGTGCCACCAGCGCGGACAGGGGGCATGGCTACACCTTC	CATSADRGHGYTF
.	TRBV5-6	.	TRBJ2-4	TGTGCCAGCAGCTTGGCCGGGAGTGGGGCAGCCAAAAACATTCAGTACTTC	CASSLAGSGAAKNIQYF
.	TRBV5-1	.	TRBJ1-2	TGCGCCAGCAGCAAGGACACCTTAGCTAACTATGGCTACACCTTC	CASSKDTLANYGYTF
.	TRBV21-1	.	TRBJ2-1	TGTGCCAGCAGCAAAGCCGACAGTGGTGTTTCTAGGGGCTACAATGAGCAGTTCTTC	CASSKADSGVSRGYNEQFF
.	TRBV27	.	TRBJ2-3	TGTGCCAGCAGTTTAGTGGGTTCGGGAGATACGCAGTATTTT	CASSLVGSGDTQYF